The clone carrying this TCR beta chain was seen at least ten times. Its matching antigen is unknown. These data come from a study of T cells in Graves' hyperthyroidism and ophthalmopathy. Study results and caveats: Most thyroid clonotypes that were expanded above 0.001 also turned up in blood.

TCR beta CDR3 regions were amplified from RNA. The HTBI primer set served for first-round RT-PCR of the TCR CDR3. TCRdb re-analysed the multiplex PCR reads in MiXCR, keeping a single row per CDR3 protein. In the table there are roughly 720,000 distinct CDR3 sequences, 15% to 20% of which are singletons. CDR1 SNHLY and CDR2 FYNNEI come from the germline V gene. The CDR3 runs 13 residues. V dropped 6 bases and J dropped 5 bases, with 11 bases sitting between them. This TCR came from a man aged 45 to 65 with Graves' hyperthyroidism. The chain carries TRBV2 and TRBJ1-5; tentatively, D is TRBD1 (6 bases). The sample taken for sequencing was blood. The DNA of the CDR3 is TGTGCCAGCAGCGGACAGAATTATCAGCCCCAGCATTTT. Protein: CASSGQNYQPQHF.